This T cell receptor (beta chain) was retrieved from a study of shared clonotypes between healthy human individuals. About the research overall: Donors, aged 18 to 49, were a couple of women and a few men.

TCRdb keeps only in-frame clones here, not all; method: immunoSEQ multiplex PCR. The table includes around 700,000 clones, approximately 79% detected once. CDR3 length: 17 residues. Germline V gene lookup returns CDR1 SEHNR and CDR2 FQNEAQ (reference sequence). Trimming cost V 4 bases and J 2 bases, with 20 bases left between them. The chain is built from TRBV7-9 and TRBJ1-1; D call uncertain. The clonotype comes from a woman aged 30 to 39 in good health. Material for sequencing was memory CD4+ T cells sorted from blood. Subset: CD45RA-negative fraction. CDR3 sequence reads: CASSSWMSLGRNTEAFF. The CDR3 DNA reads TGTGCCAGCAGCTCATGGATGAGTCTGGGTCGTAACACTGAAGCTTTCTTT.